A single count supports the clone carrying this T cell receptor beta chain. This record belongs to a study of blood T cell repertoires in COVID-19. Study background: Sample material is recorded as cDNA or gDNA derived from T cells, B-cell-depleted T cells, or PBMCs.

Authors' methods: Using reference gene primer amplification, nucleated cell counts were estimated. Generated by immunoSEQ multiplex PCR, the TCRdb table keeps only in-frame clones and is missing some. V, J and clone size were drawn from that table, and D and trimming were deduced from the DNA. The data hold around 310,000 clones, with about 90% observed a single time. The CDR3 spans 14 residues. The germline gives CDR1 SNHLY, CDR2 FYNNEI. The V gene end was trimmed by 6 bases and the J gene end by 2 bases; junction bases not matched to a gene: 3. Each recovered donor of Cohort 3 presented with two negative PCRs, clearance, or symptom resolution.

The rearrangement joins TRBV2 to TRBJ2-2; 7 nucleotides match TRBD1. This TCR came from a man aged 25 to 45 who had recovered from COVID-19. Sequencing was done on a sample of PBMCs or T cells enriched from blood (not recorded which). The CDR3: CASRGDRNTGELFF. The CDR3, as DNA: TGTGCCAGCAGGGGGGACAGAAACACCGGGGAGCTGTTTTTT.